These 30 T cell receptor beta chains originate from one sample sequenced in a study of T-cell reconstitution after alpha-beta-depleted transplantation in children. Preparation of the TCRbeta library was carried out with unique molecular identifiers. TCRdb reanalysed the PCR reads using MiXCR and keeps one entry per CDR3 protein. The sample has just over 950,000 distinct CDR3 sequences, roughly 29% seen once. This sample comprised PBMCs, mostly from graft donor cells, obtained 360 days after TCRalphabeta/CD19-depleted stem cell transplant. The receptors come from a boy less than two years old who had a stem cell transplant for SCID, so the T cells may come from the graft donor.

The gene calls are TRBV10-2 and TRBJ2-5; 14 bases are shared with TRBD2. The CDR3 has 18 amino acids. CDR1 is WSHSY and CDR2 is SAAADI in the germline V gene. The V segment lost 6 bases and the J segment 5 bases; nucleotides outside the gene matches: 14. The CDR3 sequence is CASSDPIRTSGGKETQYF. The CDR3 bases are TGCGCCAGCAGCGATCCCATCCGGACTAGCGGGGGGAAGGAGACCCAGTACTTC.

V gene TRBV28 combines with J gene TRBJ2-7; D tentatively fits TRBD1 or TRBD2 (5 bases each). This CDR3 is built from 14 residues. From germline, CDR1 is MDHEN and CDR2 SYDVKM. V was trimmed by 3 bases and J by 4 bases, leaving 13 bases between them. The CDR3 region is CASSLWWGSYEQYF. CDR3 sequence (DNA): TGTGCCAGCAGTTTGTGGTGGGGGAGTTACGAGCAGTACTTC. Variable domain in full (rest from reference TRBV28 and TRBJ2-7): DVKVTQSSRYLVKRTGEKVFLECVQDMDHENMFWYRQDPGLGLRLIYFSYDVKMKEKGDIPEGYSVSREKKERFSLILESASTNQTSMYLCASSLWWGSYEQYFGPGTRLTVT.

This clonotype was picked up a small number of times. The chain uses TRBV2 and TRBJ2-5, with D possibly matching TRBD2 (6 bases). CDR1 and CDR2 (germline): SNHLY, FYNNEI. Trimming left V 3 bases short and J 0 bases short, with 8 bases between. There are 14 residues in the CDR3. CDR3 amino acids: CASSEREDQETQYF. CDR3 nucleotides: TGTGCCAGCAGTGAGAGGGAGGACCAAGAGACCCAGTACTTC.

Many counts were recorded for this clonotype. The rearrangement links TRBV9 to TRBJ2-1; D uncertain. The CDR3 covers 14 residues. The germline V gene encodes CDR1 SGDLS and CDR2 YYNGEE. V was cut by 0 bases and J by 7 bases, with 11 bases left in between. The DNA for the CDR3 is TGTGCCAGCAGCGTAGCTCTGGGTCGGAATGAGCAGTTCTTC. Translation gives CASSVALGRNEQFF.

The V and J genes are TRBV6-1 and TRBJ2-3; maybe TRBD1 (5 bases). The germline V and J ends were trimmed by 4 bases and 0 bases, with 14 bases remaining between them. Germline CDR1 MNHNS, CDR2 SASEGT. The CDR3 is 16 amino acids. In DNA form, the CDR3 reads TGTGCCAGCAGTGTGCGTACAGGACCAAGCACAGATACGCAGTATTTT. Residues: CASSVRTGPSTDTQYF.

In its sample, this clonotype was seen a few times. The chain's CDR3 is CASSLEGGSEAFF. As DNA, the CDR3 is TGCGCCAGCAGCTTGGAGGGAGGTTCCGAAGCTTTCTTT. J is TRBJ1-1 and V is TRBV5-1; no definite D call. Germline CDR1 reads SGHRS; CDR2 reads YFSETQ. V dropped 0 bases and J dropped 8 bases, with 11 bases sitting between them. The CDR3 spans 13 residues. Full variable domain (rest looked up from reference TRBV5-1 and TRBJ1-1): KAGVTQTPRYLIKTRGQQVTLSCSPISGHRSVSWYQQTPGQGLQFLFEYFSETQRNKGNFPGRFSGRQFSNSRSEMNVSTLELGDSALYLCASSLEGGSEAFFGQGTRLTVV.

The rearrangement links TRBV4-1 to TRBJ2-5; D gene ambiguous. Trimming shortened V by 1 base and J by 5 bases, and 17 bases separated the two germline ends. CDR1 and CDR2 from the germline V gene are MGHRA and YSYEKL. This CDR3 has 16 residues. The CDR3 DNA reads TGCGCCAGCAGCCAAGGGCAGCTCTCGAGGCGGGAGACCCAGTACTTC. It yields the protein CASSQGQLSRRETQYF.

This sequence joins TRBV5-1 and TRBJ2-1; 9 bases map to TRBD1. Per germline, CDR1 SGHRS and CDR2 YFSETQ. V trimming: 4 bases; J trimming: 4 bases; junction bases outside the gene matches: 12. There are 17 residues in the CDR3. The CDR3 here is CASSLIAWTGAYNEQFF. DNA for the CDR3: TGCGCCAGCAGCCTAATCGCTTGGACAGGGGCTTACAATGAGCAGTTCTTC.

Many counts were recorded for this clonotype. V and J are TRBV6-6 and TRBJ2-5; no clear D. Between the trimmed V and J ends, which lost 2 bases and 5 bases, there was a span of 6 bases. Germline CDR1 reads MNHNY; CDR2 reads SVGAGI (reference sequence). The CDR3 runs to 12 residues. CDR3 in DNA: TGTGCCAGCAGTTACGGTTTGGAGACCCAGTACTTC. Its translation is CASSYGLETQYF.

This chain's CDR3 is CASSPGPSEQYF. In nucleotides, the CDR3 is TGTGCCAGCTCACCGGGGCCGTCGGAGCAGTACTTC. The chain employs TRBV18 and TRBJ2-7; possible D gene TRBD1, 5 bases. CDR3 length: 12 residues. V lost 3 bases to trimming and J lost 7 bases, with 10 bases between them. Germline CDR1 and CDR2: KGHSH and LQKENI.

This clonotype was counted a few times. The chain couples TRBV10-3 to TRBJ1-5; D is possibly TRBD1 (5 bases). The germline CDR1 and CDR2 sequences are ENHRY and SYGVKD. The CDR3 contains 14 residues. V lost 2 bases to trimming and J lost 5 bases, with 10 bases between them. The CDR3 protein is CAISENRSYQPQHF. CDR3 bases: TGTGCCATCAGTGAGAACAGGAGTTATCAGCCCCAGCATTTT.

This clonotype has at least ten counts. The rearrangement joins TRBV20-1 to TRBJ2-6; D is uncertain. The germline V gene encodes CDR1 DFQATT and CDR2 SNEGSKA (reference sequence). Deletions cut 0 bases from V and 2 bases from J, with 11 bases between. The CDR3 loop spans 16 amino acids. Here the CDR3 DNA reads TGCAGTGCTAGAGATAGGCGTGGAGCTGGGGCCAACGTCCTGACTTTC. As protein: CSARDRRGAGANVLTF.

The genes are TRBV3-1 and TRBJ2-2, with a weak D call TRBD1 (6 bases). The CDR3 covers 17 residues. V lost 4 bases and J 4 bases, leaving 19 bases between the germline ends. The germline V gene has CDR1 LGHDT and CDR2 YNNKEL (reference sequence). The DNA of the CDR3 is TGTGCCAGCAGCCTGGGAGCCGGGACAAGGCGCACCGGGGAGCTGTTTTTT. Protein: CASSLGAGTRRTGELFF.

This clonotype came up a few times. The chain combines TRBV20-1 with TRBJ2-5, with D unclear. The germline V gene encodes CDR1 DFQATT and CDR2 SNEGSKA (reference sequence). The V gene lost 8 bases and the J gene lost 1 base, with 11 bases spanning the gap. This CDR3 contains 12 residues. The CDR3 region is CSRETVQETQYF. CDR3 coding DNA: TGCAGTCGAGAGACGGTCCAAGAGACCCAGTACTTC.

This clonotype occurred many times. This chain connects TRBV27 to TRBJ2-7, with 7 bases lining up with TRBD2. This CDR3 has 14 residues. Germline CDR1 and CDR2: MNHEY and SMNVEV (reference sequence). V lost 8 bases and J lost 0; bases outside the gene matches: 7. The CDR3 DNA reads TGTGCCAGCTCCCTAGCGGCAAGCTCCTACGAGCAGTACTTC. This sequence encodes CASSLAASSYEQYF.

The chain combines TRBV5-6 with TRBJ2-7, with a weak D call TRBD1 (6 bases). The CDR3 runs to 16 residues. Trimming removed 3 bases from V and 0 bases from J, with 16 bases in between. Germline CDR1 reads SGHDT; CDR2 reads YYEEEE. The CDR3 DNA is TGTGCCAGCAGCTGGGCCGGGACATCCATCTCCTACGAGCAGTACTTC. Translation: CASSWAGTSISYEQYF.

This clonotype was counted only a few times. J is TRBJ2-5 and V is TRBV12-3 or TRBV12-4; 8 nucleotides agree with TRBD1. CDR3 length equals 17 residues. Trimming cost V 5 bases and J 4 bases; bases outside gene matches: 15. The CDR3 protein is CASSPRQGRGFRETQYF. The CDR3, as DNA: TGTGCCAGCAGTCCCCGACAGGGGCGCGGGTTCCGAGAGACCCAGTACTTC.

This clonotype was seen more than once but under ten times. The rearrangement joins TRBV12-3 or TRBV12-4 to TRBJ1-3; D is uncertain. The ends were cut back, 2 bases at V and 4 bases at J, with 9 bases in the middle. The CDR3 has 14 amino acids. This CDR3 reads CASSLSGSGNTIYF. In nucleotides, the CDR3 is TGTGCCAGCAGTTTATCAGGTTCGGGAAACACCATATATTTT.

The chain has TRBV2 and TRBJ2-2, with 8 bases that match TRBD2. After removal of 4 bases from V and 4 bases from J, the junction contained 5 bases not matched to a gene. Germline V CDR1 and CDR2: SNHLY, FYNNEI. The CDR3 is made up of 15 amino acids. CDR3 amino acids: CASSVPGLGTGELFF. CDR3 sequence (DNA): TGTGCCAGCAGTGTCCCGGGACTAGGCACCGGGGAGCTGTTTTTT. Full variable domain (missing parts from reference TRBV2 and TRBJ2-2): EPEVTQTPSHQVTQMGQEVILRCVPISNHLYFYWYRQILGQKVEFLVSFYNNEISEKSEIFDDQFSVERPDGSNFTLKIRSTKLEDSAMYFCASSVPGLGTGELFFGEGSRLTVL.

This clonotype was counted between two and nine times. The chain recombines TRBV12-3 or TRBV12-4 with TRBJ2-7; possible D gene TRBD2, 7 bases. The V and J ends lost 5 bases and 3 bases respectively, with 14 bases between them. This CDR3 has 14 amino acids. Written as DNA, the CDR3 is TGTGCCAGCAGTGACCGGGGGGCTGTCTACGAGCAGTACTTC. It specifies CASSDRGAVYEQYF.

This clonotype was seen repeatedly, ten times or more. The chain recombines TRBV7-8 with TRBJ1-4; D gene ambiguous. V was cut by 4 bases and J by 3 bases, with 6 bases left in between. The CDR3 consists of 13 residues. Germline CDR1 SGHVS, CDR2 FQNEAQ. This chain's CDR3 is CASSWSANEKLFF. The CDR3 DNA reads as TGTGCCAGCAGCTGGTCAGCTAATGAAAAACTGTTTTTT.

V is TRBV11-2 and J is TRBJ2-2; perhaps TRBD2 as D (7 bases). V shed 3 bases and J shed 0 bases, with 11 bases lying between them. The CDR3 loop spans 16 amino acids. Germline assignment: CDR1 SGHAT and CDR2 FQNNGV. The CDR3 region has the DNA TGTGCCAGCAGCTTTCGGGGGGCAGCGAACACCGGGGAGCTGTTTTTT. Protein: CASSFRGAANTGELFF. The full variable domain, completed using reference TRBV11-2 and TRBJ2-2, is EAGVAQSPRYKIIEKRQSVAFWCNPISGHATLYWYQQILGQGPKLLIQFQNNGVVDDSQLPKDRFSAERLKGVDSTLKIQPAKLEDSAVYLCASSFRGAANTGELFFGEGSRLTVL.

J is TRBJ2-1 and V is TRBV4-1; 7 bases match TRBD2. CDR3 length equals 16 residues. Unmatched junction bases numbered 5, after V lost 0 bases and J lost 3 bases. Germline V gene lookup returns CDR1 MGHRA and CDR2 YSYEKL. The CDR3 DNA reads TGCGCCAGCAGCCAAGATTTGGGGGGGGTCTACAATGAGCAGTTCTTC. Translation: CASSQDLGGVYNEQFF.

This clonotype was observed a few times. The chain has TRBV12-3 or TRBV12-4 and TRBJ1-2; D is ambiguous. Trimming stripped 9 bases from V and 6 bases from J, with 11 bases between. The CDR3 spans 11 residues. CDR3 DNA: TGTGCCAGAACGACGGCCAATGGCTACACCTTC. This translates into CARTTANGYTF.

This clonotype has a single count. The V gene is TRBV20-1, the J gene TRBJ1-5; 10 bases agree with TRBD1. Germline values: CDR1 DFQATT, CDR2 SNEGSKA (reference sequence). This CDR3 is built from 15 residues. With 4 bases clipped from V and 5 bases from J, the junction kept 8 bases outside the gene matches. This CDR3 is CSATPGQGRDQPQHF. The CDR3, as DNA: TGCAGTGCTACTCCGGGACAGGGGCGGGATCAGCCCCAGCATTTT.

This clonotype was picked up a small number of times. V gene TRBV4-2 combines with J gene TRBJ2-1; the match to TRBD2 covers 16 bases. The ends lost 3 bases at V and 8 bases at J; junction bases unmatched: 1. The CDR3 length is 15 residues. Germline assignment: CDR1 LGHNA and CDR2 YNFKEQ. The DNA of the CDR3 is TGTGCCAGCAGCCAGGGGACTAGCGGGGGGGATGAGCAGTTCTTC. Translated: CASSQGTSGGDEQFF.

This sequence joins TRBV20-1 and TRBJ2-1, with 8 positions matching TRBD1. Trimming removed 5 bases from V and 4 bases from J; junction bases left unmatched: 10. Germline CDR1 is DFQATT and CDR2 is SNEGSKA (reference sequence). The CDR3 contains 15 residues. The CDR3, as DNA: TGCAGTGCTGAAAGACAGGGGCCCCCTTACAATGAGCAGTTCTTC. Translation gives CSAERQGPPYNEQFF.

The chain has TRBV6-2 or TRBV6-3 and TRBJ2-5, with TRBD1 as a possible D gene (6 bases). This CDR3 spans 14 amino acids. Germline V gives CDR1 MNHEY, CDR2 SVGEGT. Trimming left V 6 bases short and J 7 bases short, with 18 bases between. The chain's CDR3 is CASSSSGGWGTQYF. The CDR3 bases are TGTGCCAGCAGCTCAAGTGGGGGCTGGGGGACCCAGTACTTC.

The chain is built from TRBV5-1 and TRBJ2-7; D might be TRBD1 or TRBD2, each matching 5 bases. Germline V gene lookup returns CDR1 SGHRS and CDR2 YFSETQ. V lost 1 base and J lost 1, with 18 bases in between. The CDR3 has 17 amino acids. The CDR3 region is CASSLNPRVDFSYEQYF. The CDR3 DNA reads TGCGCCAGCAGCTTGAATCCCAGGGTGGACTTTTCCTACGAGCAGTACTTC.

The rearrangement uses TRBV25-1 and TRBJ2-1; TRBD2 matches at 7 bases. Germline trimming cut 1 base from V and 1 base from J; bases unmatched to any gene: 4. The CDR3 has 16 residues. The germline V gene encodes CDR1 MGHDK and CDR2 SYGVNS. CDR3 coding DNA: TGTGCCAGCAGTGAATTCAGCGGGGTGTCCTACAATGAGCAGTTCTTC. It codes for CASSEFSGVSYNEQFF.